These T cell receptor beta chains were read from a single sample in a study of molecular identifiers for immune sequencing clone quantification. From the PCR reads, TCRdb called clonotypes with MiXCR, one entry per CDR3 protein. Here the sample spans about 9,800 distinct CDR3 sequences, 19% being singletons. Sequenced material: naive CD8+ T cells from blood, with Jurkat cell RNA spiked in. Receptors originate from a human donor in good health. Some libraries in this study had Jurkat cell RNA spiked in. Both conserved end residues are part of each CDR3. The D gene is left open where the match is weak. Expanded clones get a size class; other rows say once, few or many, or leave the size out.

TRBV7-9,TRBJ1-5,medium-sized,NA,CASSLGVTGPNQPQHF,TGTGCCAGCAGCTTAGGGGTCACAGGGCCCAATCAGCCCCAGCATTTT
TRBV6-2/TRBV6-3,TRBJ1-2,many,NA,CASSYSFLGSNYGYTF,TGTGCCAGCAGTTACTCCTTCTTGGGCAGTAACTATGGCTACACCTTC
TRBV20-1,TRBJ2-1,medium-sized,NA,CSARVLNEQFF,TGCAGTGCTAGAGTCCTCAATGAGCAGTTCTTC
TRBV6-2/TRBV6-3,TRBJ2-3,NA,NA,CASSDPTFSTDTQYF,TGTGCCAGCAGTGACCCCACGTTCAGCACAGATACGCAGTATTTT
TRBV29-1,TRBJ1-1,medium-sized,NA,CSVGGGWTEAFF,TGCAGCGTTGGGGGGGGCTGGACTGAAGCTTTCTTT
TRBV6-2/TRBV6-3,TRBJ2-3,medium-sized,TRBD1,CASSYPDRGTDTQYF,TGTGCCAGCAGTTACCCGGACAGGGGTACAGATACGCAGTATTTT
TRBV6-2/TRBV6-3,TRBJ2-7,many,NA,CASSHSYEQYF,TGTGCCAGCAGCCACTCCTACGAGCAGTACTTC
TRBV4-1,TRBJ2-3,NA,NA,CASSQIVGPSTDTQYF,TGCGCCAGCAGCCAGATTGTAGGACCTAGCACAGATACGCAGTATTTT
TRBV3-1,TRBJ2-3,many,TRBD2,CASSPTSGSTDTQYF,TGTGCCAGCAGCCCCACTAGCGGGAGCACAGATACGCAGTATTTT
TRBV7-9,TRBJ2-7,medium-sized,NA,CASSPRDFYEQYF,TGTGCCAGCAGCCCGAGGGACTTCTACGAGCAGTACTTC
TRBV7-8,TRBJ2-3,medium-sized,NA,CASSYPRQSTDTQYF,TGTGCCAGCAGTTACCCCCGCCAAAGCACAGATACGCAGTATTTT
TRBV4-3,TRBJ2-7,medium-sized,NA,CASSQELAYEQYF,TGCGCCAGCAGCCAAGAACTGGCCTACGAGCAGTACTTC
TRBV7-9,TRBJ2-5,NA,TRBD2,CASSLIAGGPGRGGRDF,TGTGCCAGCAGCTTAATAGCGGGAGGGCCTGGCCGTGGGGGGCGGGACTTC
TRBV9,TRBJ1-2,many,NA,CASSVVDTTFYGYTF,TGTGCCAGCAGCGTAGTGGACACCACATTCTATGGCTACACCTTC
TRBV4-2,TRBJ2-1,medium-sized,NA,CASSSLAGEQFF,TGTGCCAGCAGCTCCCTGGCCGGGGAGCAGTTCTTC
TRBV7-9,TRBJ1-2,medium-sized,NA,CASSLLAGVYGYTF,TGTGCCAGCAGCTTACTGGCAGGAGTATATGGCTACACCTTC
TRBV13,TRBJ2-7,medium-sized,NA,CASSLGPSANEQYF,TGTGCCAGCAGCTTAGGCCCCAGCGCCAACGAGCAGTACTTC
TRBV6-5,TRBJ2-7,medium-sized,NA,CASSAPRKGSYEQYF,TGTGCCAGCAGTGCACCCCGGAAGGGGTCCTACGAGCAGTACTTC
TRBV4-3,TRBJ2-1,many,NA,CASSQDPGPLSSYNEQFF,TGCGCCAGCAGCCAAGACCCGGGACCCCTGAGCTCCTACAATGAGCAGTTCTTC
TRBV13,TRBJ2-7,few,TRBD1,CASSSGQGFYEQYF,TGTGCCAGCAGCTCCGGACAGGGGTTTTACGAGCAGTACTTC
TRBV19,TRBJ2-5,many,NA,CASSIGAETQYF,TGTGCCAGTAGTATCGGGGCAGAGACCCAGTACTTC
TRBV11-2,TRBJ2-1,many,NA,CASSLEPLYNEQFF,TGTGCCAGCAGCTTAGAACCGTTATACAATGAGCAGTTCTTC
TRBV7-3,TRBJ2-5,medium-sized,TRBD2,CASSIGLAGSETQYF,TGTGCCAGCAGCATAGGGCTAGCGGGGTCAGAGACCCAGTACTTC
TRBV29-1,TRBJ2-1,many,TRBD2,CSALSSGNYNEQFF,TGCAGCGCACTCTCTAGCGGGAACTACAATGAGCAGTTCTTC
TRBV6-6,TRBJ2-3,many,TRBD2,CASKALAGGGSTDTQYF,TGTGCCAGCAAGGCCCTAGCGGGGGGGGGTAGCACAGATACGCAGTATTTT
TRBV20-1,TRBJ2-2,few,TRBD2,CSARTRYQERGVHTGELFF,TGCAGTGCTAGGACCCGATATCAAGAGCGGGGGGTGCACACCGGGGAGCTGTTTTTT
TRBV3-1,TRBJ2-3,NA,NA,CASSQGEVSTDTQYF,TGTGCCAGCAGCCAAGGGGAGGTTAGCACAGATACGCAGTATTTT
TRBV14,TRBJ2-5,many,NA,CASSQGVGKTQYF,TGTGCCAGCAGCCAAGGGGTCGGGAAGACCCAGTACTTC
TRBV4-3,TRBJ2-3,medium-sized,TRBD1,CASSQEPGQGAADTQYF,TGCGCCAGCAGCCAAGAACCGGGACAGGGGGCCGCAGATACGCAGTATTTT
TRBV4-1,TRBJ2-2,medium-sized,NA,CASSRGDGGWTGELFF,TGCGCCAGCAGTCGAGGGGACGGAGGGTGGACCGGGGAGCTGTTTTTT
TRBV11-2,TRBJ2-3,medium-sized,NA,CASSLLRELDTQYF,TGTGCCAGCAGCTTATTAAGGGAGCTTGATACGCAGTATTTT
TRBV12-3/TRBV12-4,TRBJ2-6,many,NA,CASSQTDSGANVLTF,TGTGCCAGCAGCCAGACGGACTCTGGGGCCAACGTCCTGACTTTC
TRBV5-8,TRBJ2-5,many,TRBD1,CASSPGQGRETQYF,TGTGCCAGCAGCCCGGGACAGGGACGAGAGACCCAGTACTTC
TRBV4-1,TRBJ2-7,medium-sized,TRBD2,CASSQGTSGEGQYF,TGCGCCAGCAGCCAAGGGACTAGCGGCGAGGGGCAGTACTTC
TRBV4-3,TRBJ2-5,medium-sized,NA,CASSQVRAQETQYF,TGCGCCAGCAGCCAAGTACGGGCCCAAGAGACCCAGTACTTC
TRBV9,TRBJ2-1,many,NA,CASSPNGQSSYNEQFF,TGTGCCAGCAGCCCCAACGGTCAGAGCTCCTACAATGAGCAGTTCTTC
TRBV6-1,TRBJ2-7,medium-sized,NA,CASSEFGSYEQYF,TGTGCCAGCAGTGAATTCGGAAGTTACGAGCAGTACTTC
TRBV4-1,TRBJ2-3,medium-sized,TRBD1,CASSQDRGQNRDTQYF,TGCGCCAGCAGCCAGGACAGGGGGCAAAACCGAGATACGCAGTATTTT
TRBV29-1,TRBJ2-7,many,TRBD1,CSVTGTGSYEQYF,TGCAGCGTTACCGGGACAGGTTCCTACGAGCAGTACTTC
TRBV11-2,TRBJ2-3,medium-sized,NA,CASSPGWPRFTGTDTQYF,TGTGCCAGCAGCCCTGGGTGGCCGAGATTCACTGGCACAGATACGCAGTATTTT
TRBV20-1,TRBJ2-7,medium-sized,TRBD2,CSAETSVYEQYF,TGCAGTGCCGAAACTAGCGTCTACGAGCAGTACTTC
TRBV27,TRBJ2-5,many,NA,CASSRAGVQETQYF,TGTGCCAGCAGCCGAGCTGGGGTCCAAGAGACCCAGTACTTC
TRBV7-9,TRBJ2-3,medium-sized,NA,CASSPPVPADPDTQYF,TGTGCCAGCAGCCCCCCCGTGCCTGCCGACCCAGATACGCAGTATTTT
TRBV28,TRBJ1-5,medium-sized,NA,CASSLNAGVSDQPQHF,TGTGCCAGCAGTTTAAATGCAGGGGTATCGGATCAGCCCCAGCATTTT
TRBV6-2/TRBV6-3,TRBJ2-1,many,NA,CASSESSYNEQFF,TGTGCCAGCAGTGAGAGCTCCTACAATGAGCAGTTCTTC
TRBV12-3/TRBV12-4,TRBJ2-1,NA,NA,CASSFGPYNEQFF,TGTGCCAGCAGTTTCGGCCCCTACAATGAGCAGTTCTTC
TRBV7-9,TRBJ2-3,medium-sized,NA,CASSLTRETDTQYF,TGTGCCAGCAGCTTAACCCGGGAAACAGATACGCAGTATTTT